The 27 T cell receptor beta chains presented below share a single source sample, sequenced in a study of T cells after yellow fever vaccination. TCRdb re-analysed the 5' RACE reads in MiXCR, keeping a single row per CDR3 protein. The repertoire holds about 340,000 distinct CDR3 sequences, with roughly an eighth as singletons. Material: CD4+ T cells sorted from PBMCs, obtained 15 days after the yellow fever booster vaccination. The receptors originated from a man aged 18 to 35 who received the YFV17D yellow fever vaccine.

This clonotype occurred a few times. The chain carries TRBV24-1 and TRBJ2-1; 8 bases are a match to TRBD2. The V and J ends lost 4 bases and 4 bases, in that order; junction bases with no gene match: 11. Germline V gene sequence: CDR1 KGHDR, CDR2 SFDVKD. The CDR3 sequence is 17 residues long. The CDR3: CATSDRRGGGLYNEQFF. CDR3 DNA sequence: TGTGCCACCAGTGACCGCCGGGGGGGGGGACTTTACAATGAGCAGTTCTTC.

In DNA, the CDR3 is TGTGCCAGCAGTTATCAGGGGGCGTTAGTTGGAAACATTCAGTACTTC. Translated: CASSYQGALVGNIQYF. V gene TRBV6-6 combines with J gene TRBJ2-4; 8 nucleotides align to TRBD1. The trim removed 3 bases at V and 6 bases at J, leaving 10 bases unmatched. The CDR3 extends over 16 amino acids. Germline-derived CDR1 and CDR2 are MNHNY and SVGAGI (reference sequence).

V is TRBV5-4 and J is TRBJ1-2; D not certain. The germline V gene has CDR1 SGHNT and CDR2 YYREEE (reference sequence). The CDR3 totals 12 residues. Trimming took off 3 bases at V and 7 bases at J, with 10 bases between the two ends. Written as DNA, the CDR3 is TGTGCCAGCAGCTCCCTGGACGGTGGCTACACCTTC. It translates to CASSSLDGGYTF.

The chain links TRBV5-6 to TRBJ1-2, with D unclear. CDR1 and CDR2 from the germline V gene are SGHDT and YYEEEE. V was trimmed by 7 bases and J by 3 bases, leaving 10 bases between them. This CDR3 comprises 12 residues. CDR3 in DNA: TGTGCCAGCGAAAGACGGGACTATGGCTACACCTTC. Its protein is CASERRDYGYTF.

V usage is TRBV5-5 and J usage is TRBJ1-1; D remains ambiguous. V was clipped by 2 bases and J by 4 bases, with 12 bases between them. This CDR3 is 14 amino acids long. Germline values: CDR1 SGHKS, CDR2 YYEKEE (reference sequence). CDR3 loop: CASSFEEWATEAFF. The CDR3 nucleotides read TGTGCCAGCAGCTTCGAAGAGTGGGCCACTGAAGCTTTCTTT.

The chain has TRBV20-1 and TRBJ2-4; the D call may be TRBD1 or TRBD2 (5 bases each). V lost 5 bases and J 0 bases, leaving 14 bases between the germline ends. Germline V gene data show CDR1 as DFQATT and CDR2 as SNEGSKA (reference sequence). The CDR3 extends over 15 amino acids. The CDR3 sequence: CSAGTGPLAKNIQYF. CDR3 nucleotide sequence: TGCAGTGCTGGGACGGGGCCCTTAGCCAAAAACATTCAGTACTTC.

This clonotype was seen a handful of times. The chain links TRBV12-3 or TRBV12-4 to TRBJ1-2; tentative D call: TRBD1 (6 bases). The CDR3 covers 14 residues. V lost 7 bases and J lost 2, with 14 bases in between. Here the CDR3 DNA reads TGTGCCAGCAATCAACAGGGTAACAACTATGGCTACACCTTC. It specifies CASNQQGNNYGYTF.

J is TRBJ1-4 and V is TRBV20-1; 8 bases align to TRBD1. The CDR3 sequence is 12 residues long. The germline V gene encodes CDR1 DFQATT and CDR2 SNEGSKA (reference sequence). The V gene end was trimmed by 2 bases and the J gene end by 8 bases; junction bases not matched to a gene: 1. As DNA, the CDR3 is TGCAGTGCTAGACAGGGGGCAGAAAAACTGTTTTTT. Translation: CSARQGAEKLFF.

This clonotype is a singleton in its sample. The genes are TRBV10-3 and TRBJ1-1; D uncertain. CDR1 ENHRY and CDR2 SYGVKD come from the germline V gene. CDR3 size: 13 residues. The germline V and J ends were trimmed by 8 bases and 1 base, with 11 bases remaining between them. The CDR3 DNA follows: TGTGCCATCGGAAGACCAGAGAACACTGAAGCTTTCTTT. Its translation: CAIGRPENTEAFF.

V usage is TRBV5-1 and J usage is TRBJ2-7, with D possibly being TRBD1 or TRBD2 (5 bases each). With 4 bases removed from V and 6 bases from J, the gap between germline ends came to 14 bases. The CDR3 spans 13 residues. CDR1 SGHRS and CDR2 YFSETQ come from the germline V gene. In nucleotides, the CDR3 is TGCGCCAGCAGCCTCCAGGGAGACCGCGAGCAGTACTTC. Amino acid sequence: CASSLQGDREQYF.

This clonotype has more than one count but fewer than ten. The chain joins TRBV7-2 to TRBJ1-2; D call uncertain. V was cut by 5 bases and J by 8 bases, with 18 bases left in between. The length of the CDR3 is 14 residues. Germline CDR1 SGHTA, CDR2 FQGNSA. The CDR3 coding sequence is TGTGCCAGCAGCACCCCGGGGAGGCCGAAAGGCTACACCTTC. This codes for CASSTPGRPKGYTF.

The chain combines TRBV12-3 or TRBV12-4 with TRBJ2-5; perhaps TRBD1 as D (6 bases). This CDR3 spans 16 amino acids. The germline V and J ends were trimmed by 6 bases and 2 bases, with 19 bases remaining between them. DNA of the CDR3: TGTGCCAGCAGCCGCCTGAGAGGGGGAGCACAAGAGACCCAGTACTTC. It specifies CASSRLRGGAQETQYF.

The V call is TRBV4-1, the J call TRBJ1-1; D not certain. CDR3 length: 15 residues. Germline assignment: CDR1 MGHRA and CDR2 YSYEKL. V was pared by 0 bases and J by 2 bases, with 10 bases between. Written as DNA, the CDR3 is TGCGCCAGCAGCCAAGAGTCCTGGGCAAACACTGAAGCTTTCTTT. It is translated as CASSQESWANTEAFF.

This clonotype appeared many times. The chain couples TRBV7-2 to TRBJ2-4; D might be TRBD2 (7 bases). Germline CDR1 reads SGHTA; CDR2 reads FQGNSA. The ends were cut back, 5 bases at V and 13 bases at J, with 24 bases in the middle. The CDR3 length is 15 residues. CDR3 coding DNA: TGTGCCAGCAGCCCAGCGGCGGGGGCGTCGAATTCCCAGTACTTC. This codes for CASSPAAGASNSQYF.

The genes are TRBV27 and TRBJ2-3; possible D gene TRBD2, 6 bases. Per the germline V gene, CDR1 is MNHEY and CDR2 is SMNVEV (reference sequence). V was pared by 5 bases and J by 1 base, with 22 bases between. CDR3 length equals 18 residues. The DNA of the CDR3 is TGTGCCAGCAGTAGGATCCCTCGGGGAGGACAAGGCACAGATACGCAGTATTTT. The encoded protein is CASSRIPRGGQGTDTQYF.

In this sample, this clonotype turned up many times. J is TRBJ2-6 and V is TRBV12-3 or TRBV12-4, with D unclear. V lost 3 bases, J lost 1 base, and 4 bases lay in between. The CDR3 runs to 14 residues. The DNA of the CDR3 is TGTGCCAGCAGTTTCGAATCTGGGGCCAACGTCCTGACTTTC. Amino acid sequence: CASSFESGANVLTF.

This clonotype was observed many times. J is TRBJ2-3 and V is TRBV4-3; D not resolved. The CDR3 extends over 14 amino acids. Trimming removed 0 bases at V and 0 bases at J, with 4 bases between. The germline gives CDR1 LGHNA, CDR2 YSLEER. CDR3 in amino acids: CASSQELSTDTQYF. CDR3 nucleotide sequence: TGCGCCAGCAGCCAAGAGCTTAGCACAGATACGCAGTATTTT.

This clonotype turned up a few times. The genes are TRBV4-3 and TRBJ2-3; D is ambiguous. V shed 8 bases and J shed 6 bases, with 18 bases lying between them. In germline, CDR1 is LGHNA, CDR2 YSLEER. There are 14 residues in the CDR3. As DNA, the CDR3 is TGCGCCAGCTCGCCCATTGCAAATACGGATACGCAGTATTTT. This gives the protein CASSPIANTDTQYF.

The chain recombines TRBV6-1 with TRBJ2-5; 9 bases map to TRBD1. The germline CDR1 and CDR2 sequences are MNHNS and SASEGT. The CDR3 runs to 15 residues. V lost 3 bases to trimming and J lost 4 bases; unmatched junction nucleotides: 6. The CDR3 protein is CASSDRDRDRETQYF. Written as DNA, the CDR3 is TGTGCCAGCAGTGATAGGGACAGGGATAGAGAGACCCAGTACTTC.

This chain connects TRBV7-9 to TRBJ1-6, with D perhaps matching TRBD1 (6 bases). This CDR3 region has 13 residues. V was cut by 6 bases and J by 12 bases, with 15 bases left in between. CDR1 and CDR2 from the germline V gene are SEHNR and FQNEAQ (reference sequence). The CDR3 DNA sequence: TGTGCCAGCAGATTTGGACAGTCGGGACCCCTCCACTTT. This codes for CASRFGQSGPLHF. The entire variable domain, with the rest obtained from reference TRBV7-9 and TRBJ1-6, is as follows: DTGVSQNPRHKITKRGQNVTFRCDPISEHNRLYWYRQTLGQGPEFLTYFQNEAQLEKSRLLSDRFSAERPKGSFSTLEIQRTEQGDSAMYLCASRFGQSGPLHFGNGTRLTVT.

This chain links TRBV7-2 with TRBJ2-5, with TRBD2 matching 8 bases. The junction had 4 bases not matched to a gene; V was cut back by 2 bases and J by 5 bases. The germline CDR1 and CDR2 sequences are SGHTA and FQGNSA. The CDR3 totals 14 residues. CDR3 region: CASSLKRGYETQYF. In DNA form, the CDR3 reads TGTGCCAGCAGCTTAAAGCGGGGGTATGAGACCCAGTACTTC.

The CDR3 region is CSSPDREGSTEAFF. CDR3 sequence (DNA): TGCAGCTCACCGGACAGGGAAGGATCCACTGAAGCTTTCTTT. V gene TRBV20-1 combines with J gene TRBJ1-1; 8 nucleotides match TRBD1. Germline CDR1 is DFQATT and CDR2 is SNEGSKA (reference sequence). The CDR3 is 14 residues long.

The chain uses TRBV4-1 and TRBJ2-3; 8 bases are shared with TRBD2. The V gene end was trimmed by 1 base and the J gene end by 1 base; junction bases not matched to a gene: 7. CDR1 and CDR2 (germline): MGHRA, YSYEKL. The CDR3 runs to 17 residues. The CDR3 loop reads CASSQGAGGGGTDTQYF. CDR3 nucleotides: TGCGCCAGCAGCCAAGGTGCGGGGGGTGGGGGCACAGATACGCAGTATTTT.

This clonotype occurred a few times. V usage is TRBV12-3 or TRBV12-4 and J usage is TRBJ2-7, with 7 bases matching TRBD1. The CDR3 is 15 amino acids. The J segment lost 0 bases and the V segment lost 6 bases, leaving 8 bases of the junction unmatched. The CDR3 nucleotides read TGTGCCAGCAGAGATACAGGGGAAGTCTCCTACGAGCAGTACTTC. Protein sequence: CASRDTGEVSYEQYF.

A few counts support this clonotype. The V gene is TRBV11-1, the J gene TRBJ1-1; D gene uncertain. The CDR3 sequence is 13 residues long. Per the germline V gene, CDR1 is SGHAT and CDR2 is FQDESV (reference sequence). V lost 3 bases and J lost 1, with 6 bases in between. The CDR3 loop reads CASSFNENTEAFF. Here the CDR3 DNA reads TGTGCCAGCAGCTTCAACGAGAACACTGAAGCTTTCTTT.

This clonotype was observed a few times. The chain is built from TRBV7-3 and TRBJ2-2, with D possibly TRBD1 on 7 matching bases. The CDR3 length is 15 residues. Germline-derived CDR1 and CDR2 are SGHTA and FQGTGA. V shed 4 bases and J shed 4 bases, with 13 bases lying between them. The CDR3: CASSSSQGGTGELFF. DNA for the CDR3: TGTGCCAGCAGCTCATCCCAGGGGGGCACCGGGGAGCTGTTTTTT.

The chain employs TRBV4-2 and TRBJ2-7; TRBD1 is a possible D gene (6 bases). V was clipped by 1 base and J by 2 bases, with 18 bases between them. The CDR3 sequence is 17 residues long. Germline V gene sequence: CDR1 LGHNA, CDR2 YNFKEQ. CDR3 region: CASSQGSWDTKPYEQYF. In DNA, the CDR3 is TGTGCCAGCAGCCAAGGGTCCTGGGACACCAAGCCCTACGAGCAGTACTTC.